Listed here are 29 T cell receptor beta chains from one sample, sequenced in a study of Ad26.COV2.S vaccination and SARS-CoV-2 variants. The repertoire was sequenced with immunoSEQ multiplex PCR; TCRdb's copy has only in-frame clones and lacks some. The profile shows about 400,000 clones, 89% of them singletons. Treatment: about 20 received Ad26.COV2.S at low or high dose, single or two shots; roughly 5 received placebo; per-sample allocation not given. Day 63 following the first vaccine or placebo injection was when the samples were taken. The sample here was peripheral blood, taken in a trial of Ad26.COV2.S vaccine versus placebo. The receptors originated from a person aged 18-60 years who received the Ad26.COV2.S COVID-19 vaccine or a placebo.

The sample holds one count of this clone. The gene calls are TRBV13 and TRBJ2-7; 12 bases align to TRBD2. CDR1 PRHDT and CDR2 FYEKMQ come from the germline V gene (reference sequence). The CDR3 has 16 amino acids. With V trimmed by 5 bases and J by 6 bases, 11 bases remained unmatched. CDR3 nucleotides: TGTGCCAGCAGCCTCTGGACTAGCGGGAAGTCGGGCGAGCAGTACTTC. Protein: CASSLWTSGKSGEQYF.

This sequence joins TRBV11-3 and TRBJ2-1; D not certain. Trimming removed 2 bases from V and 6 bases from J, with 8 bases in between. The CDR3 spans 13 residues. CDR1 SGHNT and CDR2 YENEEA come from the germline V gene. The CDR3 protein is CASSLRGSNEQFF. Written as DNA, the CDR3 is TGTGCCAGCAGCTTACGTGGATCCAATGAGCAGTTCTTC.

In this sample, this clone turned up a few times. The chain links TRBV24-1 to TRBJ2-3, with D unresolved. The V gene lost 6 bases and the J gene lost 2 bases, with 8 bases spanning the gap. CDR3 length: 13 residues. Germline CDR1 KGHDR, CDR2 SFDVKD. This CDR3 reads CATSNVYTDTQYF. The CDR3, as DNA: TGTGCCACCAGTAACGTATACACAGATACGCAGTATTTT.

CDR3 sequence reads: CASSVLAGGSTDTQYF. The CDR3 nucleotides read TGTGCCAGCAGTGTACTAGCGGGAGGGAGCACAGATACGCAGTATTTT. The chain has TRBV6-4 and TRBJ2-3, with 13 bases lining up with TRBD2. V was clipped by 4 bases and J by 0 bases; unmatched bases: 1. This CDR3 is 16 amino acids long. Germline CDR1 reads MRHNA; CDR2 reads SNTAGT.

This clone came up once. The rearrangement uses TRBV11-2 and TRBJ2-1; 14 bases align to TRBD2. The germline V gene encodes CDR1 SGHAT and CDR2 FQNNGV. The CDR3 is made up of 16 amino acids. V was pared by 6 bases and J by 9 bases, with 10 bases of the junction left unmatched. CDR3 nucleotide sequence: TGTGCCAGCAGTGTGGGACTAGCGGGAGCGGGGGGTGAGCAGTTCTTC. This sequence encodes CASSVGLAGAGGEQFF.

The CDR3 protein is CASSLGGGTYEQYF. Written as DNA, the CDR3 is TGTGCCAGCAGCTTAGGTGGGGGTACCTACGAGCAGTACTTC. V usage is TRBV7-8 and J usage is TRBJ2-7; D may be TRBD1 or TRBD2 (5 bases each). V shed 1 base and J shed 2 bases, with 9 bases lying between them. Germline assignment: CDR1 SGHVS and CDR2 FQNEAQ. CDR3 length: 14 amino acids.

The genes are TRBV5-1 and TRBJ2-6; D remains unclear. Germline loops: CDR1 SGHRS, CDR2 YFSETQ. V lost 4 bases and J lost 0, with 17 bases in between. The CDR3 has 18 amino acids. The CDR3 nucleotides read TGCGCCAGCAGCGCCGGCCTGGAGTGGGGCTCTGGGGCCAACGTCCTGACTTTC. Translation gives CASSAGLEWGSGANVLTF.

V is TRBV6-2 or TRBV6-3 and J is TRBJ2-1; 9 bases are a match to TRBD2. This CDR3 contains 15 residues. Trimming removed 6 bases from V and 4 bases from J; junction bases left unmatched: 7. The germline gives CDR1 MNHEY, CDR2 SVGEGT. CDR3 sequence reads: CASSHSGSSYNEQFF. In nucleotides, the CDR3 is TGTGCCAGCAGCCATAGCGGGAGTTCATACAATGAGCAGTTCTTC.

V is TRBV21-1 and J is TRBJ2-7; the table's D gene call, TRBD2, was not cross checked with the DNA. TRBV21-1 counts as a pseudogene. The CDR3 runs to 15 residues. The CDR3 region has the DNA TGTGCCAGCAGCAGCTCCGTCCGAGCCCCCTACGAGCAGTACTTC. Protein sequence: CASSSSVRAPYEQYF.

The chain carries TRBV7-9 and TRBJ2-1; 10 bases line up with TRBD2. The germline CDR1 and CDR2 sequences are SEHNR and FQNEAQ (reference sequence). This CDR3 spans 18 amino acids. Trimming took 5 bases from V and 7 from J; bases not matched to a gene: 17. CDR3 sequence (DNA): TGTGCCAGCAGCCTTTACGGGCTAGCGGGAGTTTTAGTAAATGAGCAGTTCTTC. Translation gives CASSLYGLAGVLVNEQFF. Together with reference TRBV7-9 and TRBJ2-1, the CDR3 gives the full variable domain: DTGVSQNPRHKITKRGQNVTFRCDPISEHNRLYWYRQTLGQGPEFLTYFQNEAQLEKSRLLSDRFSAERPKGSFSTLEIQRTEQGDSAMYLCASSLYGLAGVLVNEQFFGPGTRLTVL.

The V call is TRBV30, the J call TRBJ1-4; 8 bases map to TRBD1. There are 15 residues in the CDR3. After removal of 7 bases from V and 5 bases from J, the junction contained 12 bases not matched to a gene. Germline V gene data show CDR1 as GTSNPN and CDR2 as SVGIG (reference sequence). This CDR3 reads CALIRDRFLNEKLFF. The CDR3 region has the DNA TGTGCCTTAATCCGGGACAGGTTTTTAAATGAAAAACTGTTTTTT.

V gene TRBV7-2 combines with J gene TRBJ2-4; 9 bases map to TRBD1. The CDR3 totals 15 residues. The germline V gene encodes CDR1 SGHTA and CDR2 FQGNSA. Germline trimming cut 5 bases from V and 8 bases from J; bases unmatched to any gene: 10. The CDR3 region has the DNA TGTGCCAGCAGCCGCCTGACAGGGGGAATGTACATTCAGTACTTC. The encoded protein is CASSRLTGGMYIQYF.

The chain employs TRBV11-2 and TRBJ1-6; no definite D call. Germline CDR1 is SGHAT and CDR2 is FQNNGV. V lost 2 bases and J lost 5, with 10 bases in between. This CDR3 is 15 amino acids long. This CDR3 reads CASSLIGGNNSPLHF. The CDR3 DNA reads TGTGCCAGCAGCTTAATCGGTGGAAATAATTCACCCCTCCACTTT.

The chain has TRBV27 and TRBJ2-7; D is perhaps TRBD1 or TRBD2 (6 bases each). The CDR3 covers 14 residues. The ends were cut back, 4 bases at V and 2 bases at J, with 12 bases in the middle. The V gene's germline CDR1 is MNHEY and CDR2 SMNVEV (reference sequence). The CDR3 sequence is CASSWGGDTYEQYF. The CDR3 DNA reads TGTGCCAGCAGTTGGGGCGGGGACACCTACGAGCAGTACTTC.

The sample holds a few counts of this clone. V and J are TRBV14 and TRBJ1-4; tentatively, D is TRBD1 (6 bases). The CDR3 loop spans 17 amino acids. Germline V gene data show CDR1 as SGHDN and CDR2 as FVKESK. The ends were cut back, 2 bases at V and 6 bases at J, with 19 bases in the middle. CDR3 DNA sequence: TGTGCCAGCAGCCAAACAGGGAGAAGAGGACGGGATGAAAAACTGTTTTTT. Translating it yields CASSQTGRRGRDEKLFF.

The V gene is TRBV13, the J gene TRBJ1-3, with D uncertain. Per the germline V gene, CDR1 is PRHDT and CDR2 is FYEKMQ (reference sequence). Trimming cost V 1 base and J 0 bases, with 19 bases left between them. This CDR3 comprises 19 residues. The CDR3 loop is CASSLVPGLDRFSGNTIYF. CDR3 sequence (DNA): TGTGCCAGCAGCTTAGTCCCAGGTCTCGACCGATTCTCTGGAAACACCATATATTTT. Combining the CDR3 with reference TRBV13 and TRBJ1-3 gives the whole variable domain AAGVIQSPRHLIKEKRETATLKCYPIPRHDTVYWYQQGPGQDPQFLISFYEKMQSDKGSIPDRFSAQQFSDYHSELNMSSLELGDSALYFCASSLVPGLDRFSGNTIYFGEGSWLTVV.

The rearrangement links TRBV10-3 to TRBJ2-1, with 10 bases matching TRBD2. This CDR3 is 15 amino acids long. V shed 6 bases and J 7 bases; nucleotides not matched to a gene: 9. Germline assignment: CDR1 ENHRY and CDR2 SYGVKD. DNA of the CDR3: TGTGCCATCAGGGCACCTAGCGGGAGAGCGAATGAGCAGTTCTTC. Protein sequence: CAIRAPSGRANEQFF.

The chain recombines TRBV7-9 with TRBJ2-2; possible D gene TRBD2, 5 bases. Germline V lookup: CDR1 SEHNR, CDR2 FQNEAQ (reference sequence). V lost 5 bases and J lost 7, with 11 bases in between. The CDR3 totals 13 residues. For the CDR3, the DNA is TGTGCCAGCAGCCCTCTGGGGAGCGGGGAGCTGTTTTTT. Translation: CASSPLGSGELFF.

Written as DNA, the CDR3 is TGCGCCAGCAGCTTAAGTAGAGACTCCTACGAGCAGTACTTC. Translating it yields CASSLSRDSYEQYF. V and J are TRBV5-1 and TRBJ2-7; no clear D. This CDR3 comprises 14 residues. V was cut by 2 bases and J by 0 bases, with 9 bases left in between. The germline CDR1 and CDR2 sequences are SGHRS and YFSETQ.

This sequence joins TRBV7-8 and TRBJ1-4; D possibly corresponds to TRBD1 (5 bases). The CDR3 is 16 residues long. Deletions cut 1 base from V and 3 bases from J, with 12 bases between. Germline V gene sequence: CDR1 SGHVS, CDR2 FQNEAQ. CDR3 loop: CASSLGTARANEKLFF. CDR3 nucleotides: TGTGCCAGCAGCTTAGGCACAGCCAGGGCTAATGAAAAACTGTTTTTT.

This clone showed up just a few times. The sample carries other DNA sequences with the same CDR3. The chain carries TRBV5-1 and TRBJ1-1; no clear D gene. The CDR3 contains 14 residues. From germline, CDR1 is SGHRS and CDR2 YFSETQ. Deletions cut 0 bases from V and 4 bases from J, with 10 bases between. CDR3 region: CASSLDLLGTEAFF. CDR3 in DNA: TGCGCCAGCAGCTTGGACCTGTTGGGCACTGAAGCTTTCTTT. The variable domain in full, with the rest retrieved from reference TRBV5-1 and TRBJ1-1, is KAGVTQTPRYLIKTRGQQVTLSCSPISGHRSVSWYQQTPGQGLQFLFEYFSETQRNKGNFPGRFSGRQFSNSRSEMNVSTLELGDSALYLCASSLDLLGTEAFFGQGTRLTVV.

V is TRBV29-1 and J is TRBJ1-2, with a weak D call TRBD1 (5 bases). The CDR3 is 15 residues long. V dropped 4 bases and J dropped 4 bases, with 19 bases sitting between them. In germline, CDR1 is SQVTM, CDR2 ANQGSEA. CDR3 protein: CSVGGPLGGPYGYTF. DNA of the CDR3: TGCAGCGTTGGGGGCCCTCTCGGGGGACCCTATGGCTACACCTTC.

The chain is built from TRBV25-1 and TRBJ1-1; D gene unclear. In germline, CDR1 is MGHDK, CDR2 SYGVNS. The V end lost 3 bases, the J end lost 1 base, and 6 bases lay between the germline ends. CDR3 length: 13 amino acids. The CDR3 sequence is CASSDIRNTEAFF. CDR3 bases: TGTGCCAGCAGTGACATCCGGAACACTGAAGCTTTCTTT.

This clone has just a few counts. The chain combines TRBV27 with TRBJ1-6; no definite D call. CDR3 length: 17 residues. Germline CDR1 reads MNHEY; CDR2 reads SMNVEV (reference sequence). V dropped 2 bases and J dropped 3 bases, with 14 bases sitting between them. The CDR3 sequence: CASSLTFRRDYNSPLHF. The DNA of the CDR3 is TGTGCCAGCAGTTTAACCTTTCGTAGGGACTATAATTCACCCCTCCACTTT.

This clone showed up just once. The chain has TRBV19 and TRBJ1-5; TRBD1 matches at 9 bases. CDR1 and CDR2 (germline): LNHDA, SQIVND (reference sequence). V was pared by 10 bases and J by 2 bases, with 6 bases of the junction left unmatched. The CDR3 runs to 14 residues. This chain's CDR3 is CATKRDRGNQPQHF. CDR3 DNA sequence: TGTGCCACTAAAAGGGACAGGGGCAATCAGCCCCAGCATTTT.

V usage is TRBV5-4 and J usage is TRBJ2-5; D is undetermined. CDR3 size: 13 residues. CDR1 and CDR2 (germline): SGHNT, YYREEE (reference sequence). V lost 2 bases to trimming and J lost 3 bases, with 8 bases between them. The CDR3 protein is CASSFRGEETQYF. The CDR3 nucleotides are TGTGCCAGCAGCTTTCGTGGGGAAGAGACCCAGTACTTC. The variable domain in full, completed from reference TRBV5-4 and TRBJ2-5, reads ETGVTQSPTHLIKTRGQQVTLRCSSQSGHNTVSWYQQALGQGPQFIFQYYREEENGRGNFPPRFSGLQFPNYSSELNVNALELDDSALYLCASSFRGEETQYFGPGTRLLVL.

This clone was counted between two and nine times. This rearrangement joins TRBV30 to TRBJ2-2; 9 bases match TRBD2. The V gene end was trimmed by 3 bases and the J gene end by 2 bases; junction bases not matched to a gene: 1. CDR1 is GTSNPN, CDR2 SVGIG, per germline (reference sequence). This CDR3 has 14 residues. The CDR3 region is CAWRLAGNTGELFF. CDR3 DNA sequence: TGTGCCTGGAGGCTAGCGGGAAACACCGGGGAGCTGTTTTTT.

V and J are TRBV5-4 and TRBJ1-6; D unresolved. The CDR3 covers 15 residues. Trimming left V 0 bases short and J 4 bases short, with 8 bases between. The germline CDR1 and CDR2 sequences are SGHNT and YYREEE (reference sequence). CDR3 sequence reads: CASSLDSEYNSPLHF. CDR3 bases: TGTGCCAGCAGCTTGGACAGTGAATATAATTCACCCCTCCACTTT. Full variable domain (missing parts from reference TRBV5-4 and TRBJ1-6): ETGVTQSPTHLIKTRGQQVTLRCSSQSGHNTVSWYQQALGQGPQFIFQYYREEENGRGNFPPRFSGLQFPNYSSELNVNALELDDSALYLCASSLDSEYNSPLHFGNGTRLTVT.

The chain uses TRBV25-1 and TRBJ2-3; 10 positions match TRBD2. V was pared by 2 bases and J by 11 bases, with 16 bases of the junction left unmatched. The germline V gene encodes CDR1 MGHDK and CDR2 SYGVNS. The CDR3 sequence is 17 residues long. The chain's CDR3 is CASSERGTSVSHGEQYF. The DNA for the CDR3 is TGTGCCAGCAGTGAACGTGGGACTAGCGTTTCACATGGTGAGCAGTATTTT.